The 19 T cell receptor beta chains listed next were all sequenced from one sample in a study of OX40 agonist ivuxolimab in advanced cancers. Sequenced by immunoSEQ multiplex PCR; TCRdb stores in-frame clones only, minus some. Among some 82,000 clones listed, around 88% were seen once. Sequenced material: CD4+ or CD8+ T cells sorted from blood, taken in a trial of the OX40 agonist ivuxolimab. The receptor source for this set is an adult with an advanced solid tumor such as melanoma, head and neck, liver or kidney cancer.

The gene calls are TRBV9 and TRBJ2-7; the D is unclear. The CDR3 covers 13 residues. Trimming removed 0 bases at V and 9 bases at J, with 13 bases between. Per the germline V gene, CDR1 is SGDLS and CDR2 is YYNGEE. CDR3 sequence reads: CASSVDTVSWQYF. In DNA, the CDR3 is TGTGCCAGCAGCGTAGATACCGTTTCTTGGCAGTACTTC.

This clone showed up just a few times. The chain carries TRBV11-2 and TRBJ1-3, with 7 bases that match TRBD1. Germline V lookup: CDR1 SGHAT, CDR2 FQNNGV. J gave up 3 bases and V 4 bases, and 9 bases lay outside the gene matches. This CDR3 spans 16 amino acids. The CDR3 is CASSSVWGQFGNTIYF. The CDR3 DNA reads TGTGCCAGCAGCTCCGTATGGGGACAGTTTGGAAACACCATATATTTT.

The CDR3 is CASSPPGGGLRPNEQFF. The CDR3 DNA reads TGTGCCAGCAGCCCCCCCGGCGGAGGATTGAGGCCAAATGAGCAGTTCTTC. The chain employs TRBV7-2 and TRBJ2-1; possibly TRBD2 for D (5 bases). This CDR3 is built from 17 residues. V lost 5 bases to trimming and J lost 7 bases, with 24 bases between them. Germline V gene data show CDR1 as SGHTA and CDR2 as FQGNSA.

The chain couples TRBV7-3 to TRBJ2-2; D unresolved. V gave up 5 bases and J gave up 2 bases, with 6 bases separating them. CDR3 length: 13 amino acids. In germline, CDR1 is SGHTA, CDR2 FQGTGA. CDR3 amino acids: CASSLLNTGELFF. CDR3 nucleotide sequence: TGTGCCAGCAGCCTTCTCAACACCGGGGAGCTGTTTTTT.

V gene TRBV4-2 combines with J gene TRBJ2-2; perhaps TRBD2 as D (5 bases). The germline V and J ends were trimmed by 0 bases and 8 bases, with 13 bases remaining between them. Germline CDR1 is LGHNA and CDR2 is YNFKEQ. This CDR3 spans 15 amino acids. CDR3 protein: CASSQDQRVPGELFF. The CDR3 DNA follows: TGTGCCAGCAGCCAAGATCAGAGGGTTCCGGGGGAGCTGTTTTTT.

This chain uses TRBV7-2 with TRBJ2-4, with a tentative D call TRBD1 (5 bases). The CDR3 is made up of 15 amino acids. Germline values: CDR1 SGHTA, CDR2 FQGNSA. The V end lost 1 base, the J end lost 6 bases, and 13 bases lay between the germline ends. CDR3 DNA: TGTGCCAGCAGCTTAGTGTCAGCAAGGGGAAACATTCAGTACTTC. This encodes CASSLVSARGNIQYF.

The chain employs TRBV19 and TRBJ2-5, with TRBD1 matching 11 bases. In germline, CDR1 is LNHDA, CDR2 SQIVND (reference sequence). CDR3 length equals 14 residues. The V segment lost 9 bases and the J segment 4 bases; nucleotides outside the gene matches: 7. Written as DNA, the CDR3 is TGTGCCAGCCGGGACAGGGGGTTTGGAGAGACCCAGTACTTC. Its translation: CASRDRGFGETQYF. Variable domain in full (rest from reference TRBV19 and TRBJ2-5): DGGITQSPKYLFRKEGQNVTLSCEQNLNHDAMYWYRQDPGQGLRLIYYSQIVNDFQKGDIAEGYSVSREKKESFPLTVTSAQKNPTAFYLCASRDRGFGETQYFGPGTRLLVL.

The V and J genes are TRBV29-1 and TRBJ1-1, with 8 bases lining up with TRBD1. The CDR3 covers 11 residues. The V gene's germline CDR1 is SQVTM and CDR2 ANQGSEA. The ends lost 4 bases at V and 6 bases at J; junction bases unmatched: 1. Here the CDR3 reads CSVAGGSEAFF. In DNA form, the CDR3 reads TGCAGCGTTGCAGGGGGCTCTGAAGCTTTCTTT.

The chain couples TRBV6-1 to TRBJ2-7; 8 bases map to TRBD2. This CDR3 spans 14 amino acids. The germline V gene encodes CDR1 MNHNS and CDR2 SASEGT. With 7 bases clipped from V and 6 bases from J, the junction kept 11 bases outside the gene matches. The CDR3 is CASTSRAGVFEQYF. DNA for the CDR3: TGTGCCAGCACCTCAAGAGCGGGAGTTTTCGAGCAGTACTTC.

The V gene is TRBV6-5, the J gene TRBJ2-2, with 8 bases lining up with TRBD1. Germline CDR1 reads MNHEY; CDR2 reads SVGAGI. The length of the CDR3 is 15 residues. The ends lost 6 bases at V and 1 base at J; junction bases unmatched: 4. CDR3 sequence reads: CASSRGRVNTGELFF. CDR3 in DNA: TGTGCCAGCAGCAGGGGGCGGGTGAACACCGGGGAGCTGTTTTTT.

The chain couples TRBV11-2 to TRBJ2-3, with 8 bases lining up with TRBD1. Trimming cost V 5 bases and J 6 bases; bases outside gene matches: 4. CDR3 length equals 13 residues. Germline CDR1 reads SGHAT; CDR2 reads FQNNGV. DNA of the CDR3: TGTGCCAGCAGCACCGACAGGGGTGATACGCAGTATTTT. Amino acids: CASSTDRGDTQYF.

This chain links TRBV27 with TRBJ2-3; D perhaps matches TRBD1 (6 bases). Germline loops: CDR1 MNHEY, CDR2 SMNVEV (reference sequence). The CDR3 is made up of 17 amino acids. V was pared by 5 bases and J by 0 bases, with 18 bases between. Written as DNA, the CDR3 is TGTGCCAGCAGTGACAAGATGGGGGCGGCTAGCACAGATACGCAGTATTTT. Translating gives CASSDKMGAASTDTQYF.

This clone was seen a few times. The V gene is TRBV19, the J gene TRBJ2-7; weak D call: TRBD1 (5 bases). The V gene lost 2 bases and the J gene lost 6 bases, with 17 bases spanning the gap. This CDR3 is 15 amino acids long. The V gene's germline CDR1 is LNHDA and CDR2 SQIVND (reference sequence). CDR3 sequence reads: CASSISGRVRSEQYF. CDR3 bases: TGTGCCAGTAGTATATCGGGCAGGGTCCGTTCCGAGCAGTACTTC.

This clone appeared a single time. The chain joins TRBV7-2 to TRBJ2-5, with TRBD1 identical over 7 bases. Germline trimming cut 5 bases from V and 5 bases from J; bases unmatched to any gene: 11. The CDR3 runs to 15 residues. Germline V gene data show CDR1 as SGHTA and CDR2 as FQGNSA. CDR3 residues: CASSRTRQGGETQYF. The CDR3 DNA follows: TGTGCCAGCAGCCGAACGCGACAGGGTGGGGAGACCCAGTACTTC.

This chain connects TRBV4-1 to TRBJ2-1, with 15 nucleotides matching TRBD2. Unmatched junction bases numbered 8, after V lost 4 bases and J lost 7 bases. CDR1 and CDR2 (germline): MGHRA, YSYEKL. There are 17 residues in the CDR3. The CDR3 DNA is TGCGCCAGCAGCCCGAACCCCGGACTAGCGGGAGGGAATGAGCAGTTCTTC. The encoded protein is CASSPNPGLAGGNEQFF.

The chain employs TRBV5-1 and TRBJ2-2; TRBD2 matches at 10 bases. Trimming removed 2 bases from V and 7 bases from J; junction bases left unmatched: 8. This CDR3 comprises 16 residues. Per germline, CDR1 SGHRS and CDR2 YFSETQ. This CDR3 reads CASSFGLAGAVGELFF. CDR3 DNA sequence: TGCGCCAGCAGCTTCGGGCTAGCGGGAGCGGTCGGGGAGCTGTTTTTT.

The V and J genes are TRBV28 and TRBJ1-2, with 7 positions matching TRBD1. Germline V gene sequence: CDR1 MDHEN, CDR2 SYDVKM. The V segment lost 5 bases and the J segment 4 bases; nucleotides outside the gene matches: 10. CDR3 length equals 15 residues. CDR3 DNA sequence: TGTGCCAGCAGTACAGGGGTGTCGGACCTCTATGGCTACACCTTC. Translated: CASSTGVSDLYGYTF.

The rearrangement links TRBV18 to TRBJ2-6; D is unresolved. The CDR3 is 14 residues long. Trimming removed 0 bases at V and 0 bases at J, with 0 bases between. The germline V gene has CDR1 KGHSH and CDR2 LQKENI. The CDR3 DNA reads as TGTGCCAGCTCACCACCCTCTGGGGCCAACGTCCTGACTTTC. Its translation is CASSPPSGANVLTF. The full variable domain, rest sourced from reference TRBV18 and TRBJ2-6, is NAGVMQNPRHLVRRRGQEARLRCSPMKGHSHVYWYRQLPEEGLKFMVYLQKENIIDESGMPKERFSAEFPKEGPSILRIQQVVRGDSAAYFCASSPPSGANVLTFGAGSRLTVL.

The chain carries TRBV12-5 and TRBJ2-3, with D unclear. This CDR3 has 13 residues. Trimming stripped 4 bases from V and 2 bases from J, with 7 bases between. Germline V gene sequence: CDR1 LGHNT, CDR2 FRNRAP. CDR3 region: CASGSDTTDTQYF. For the CDR3, the DNA is TGTGCTAGTGGTTCGGATACCACAGATACGCAGTATTTT.